This TCR beta chain emerged from a study of cytomegalovirus exposure and HLA in healthy donors. Though probably carrying unrecorded immune exposures, donors were nominally healthy at sampling. To note about this clone: No antigen is known for it.

Study-wide results and limits: CMV serostatus stood as the only immune exposure information on hand. Among the sequence variants, a highly shared cluster was likely an artifact of sequencing. Most of the TCR beta V segments (in an earlier analysis) were productive either about 87% or about 30% of the time.

The junction had 5 bases not matched to a gene; V was cut back by 2 bases and J by 4 bases. The CDR3 is 14 amino acids. Germline V gene data show CDR1 as LGHNT and CDR2 as FRNRAP. Amplification used 60 Vbeta primers and 13 Jbeta primers. Some clones are missing from TCRdb's copy, which holds only in-frame ones; the method was immunoSEQ multiplex PCR. The profile shows approximately 150,000 clones, roughly 79% of them singletons. This sequence was found in a woman in her late teens or twenties in good health and CMV-seronegative. The J gene is TRBJ2-7, the V gene TRBV12-5; 7 positions agree with TRBD2. Sequenced material: PBMCs. In DNA, the CDR3 is TGTGCTAGTGGTTTGAGAGCGGGGAATTACGAGCAGTACTTC. Residues: CASGLRAGNYEQYF.